These 30 T cell receptor beta chains came from one sample sequenced in a study of blood T cell repertoires in COVID-19. Produced via immunoSEQ multiplex PCR; TCRdb's table is partial and in-frame only. The data contain 150,000 to 200,000 clones, approximately 92% of them singletons. The sample taken for sequencing was peripheral blood. These receptors were collected from a man aged 25-45 years with COVID-19, enrolled during active disease.

V gene TRBV12-3 or TRBV12-4 combines with J gene TRBJ1-1; 7 nucleotides match TRBD1. This CDR3 spans 11 amino acids. The ends lost 3 bases at V and 10 bases at J; junction bases unmatched: 2. CDR3 amino acids: CASSLEGAAFF. The CDR3 DNA reads TGTGCCAGCAGTTTGGAGGGGGCAGCTTTCTTT.

The chain carries TRBV6-6 and TRBJ2-1; the match to TRBD2 covers 9 bases. Germline V lookup: CDR1 MNHNY, CDR2 SVGAGI (reference sequence). With 4 bases clipped from V and 2 bases from J, the junction kept 6 bases outside the gene matches. This CDR3 contains 16 residues. The CDR3: CASSSGGGRAYNEQFF. The DNA for the CDR3 is TGTGCCAGCAGTTCGGGTGGCGGGAGGGCCTACAATGAGCAGTTCTTC.

This clone was picked up one time. The chain has TRBV5-4 and TRBJ1-3, with a possible D match to TRBD1 (6 bases). Germline V CDR1 and CDR2: SGHNT, YYREEE (reference sequence). CDR3 length equals 14 residues. Trimming removed 0 bases from V and 2 bases from J, with 6 bases in between. The CDR3 nucleotides are TGTGCCAGCAGCTTGGACAGGGCTGGAAACACCATATATTTT. It is translated as CASSLDRAGNTIYF.

This clone occurred once. The CDR3 spells CASSLLLAGVGETQYF. The CDR3 coding sequence is TGCGCCAGCAGCTTGTTACTAGCGGGAGTCGGAGAGACCCAGTACTTC. The gene calls are TRBV5-1 and TRBJ2-5, with 11 bases matching TRBD2. Germline V gene data show CDR1 as SGHRS and CDR2 as YFSETQ. This CDR3 spans 16 amino acids. Trimming took 1 base from V and 4 from J; bases not matched to a gene: 6.

The J gene is TRBJ1-6, the V gene TRBV7-9, with D perhaps matching TRBD1 (6 bases). Germline CDR1 is SEHNR and CDR2 is FQNEAQ (reference sequence). The germline V and J ends were trimmed by 5 bases and 9 bases, with 11 bases remaining between them. The CDR3 sequence is 13 residues long. DNA for the CDR3: TGTGCCAGCAGCCAGGGGCCAAGTTCACCCCTCCACTTT. This encodes CASSQGPSSPLHF.

The rearrangement links TRBV6-5 to TRBJ1-2; maybe TRBD1 (5 bases). Germline V gene sequence: CDR1 MNHEY, CDR2 SVGAGI. CDR3 length: 14 amino acids. Trimming took off 5 bases at V and 6 bases at J, with 16 bases between the two ends. CDR3: CASSPRGGSHGYTF. The CDR3, as DNA: TGTGCCAGCAGTCCACGGGGGGGATCTCATGGCTACACCTTC.

The genes are TRBV6-6 and TRBJ1-4; D possibly corresponds to TRBD1 (6 bases). The CDR3 totals 15 residues. V was trimmed by 7 bases and J by 8 bases, leaving 20 bases between them. Per germline, CDR1 MNHNY and CDR2 SVGAGI (reference sequence). Written as DNA, the CDR3 is TGTGCCAGCACGGACAGTCCCCTCTTGGGGGAAAAACTGTTTTTT. Translation: CASTDSPLLGEKLFF.

This chain links TRBV7-9 with TRBJ1-3, with TRBD1 matching over 7 bases. Losses at the gene ends were 8 bases for V and 0 bases for J; bases not matched to a gene: 10. The germline CDR1 and CDR2 sequences are SEHNR and FQNEAQ (reference sequence). The CDR3 is 16 residues long. The CDR3 protein is CASAPPRQGSGNTIYF. The CDR3 DNA reads TGTGCCAGCGCCCCTCCACGACAGGGCTCTGGAAACACCATATATTTT.

V gene TRBV7-2 combines with J gene TRBJ2-5, with 7 nucleotides matching TRBD1. Germline V gene sequence: CDR1 SGHTA, CDR2 FQGNSA. The CDR3 has 13 residues. Losses at the gene ends were 3 bases for V and 4 bases for J; bases not matched to a gene: 2. The CDR3 sequence is CASSFKGAETQYF. Written as DNA, the CDR3 is TGTGCCAGCAGCTTCAAGGGGGCAGAGACCCAGTACTTC.

The chain recombines TRBV5-4 with TRBJ1-2, with TRBD1 matching over 10 bases. The CDR3 is 14 residues long. CDR1 and CDR2 (germline): SGHNT, YYREEE (reference sequence). V lost 3 bases to trimming and J lost 5 bases; unmatched junction nucleotides: 4. This CDR3 is CASSWDRGGYGYTF. The CDR3 DNA follows: TGTGCCAGCAGCTGGGACAGGGGAGGGTATGGCTACACCTTC.

V usage is TRBV7-2 and J usage is TRBJ1-2; TRBD1 might be the D (5 bases). Germline values: CDR1 SGHTA, CDR2 FQGNSA. The CDR3 extends over 13 amino acids. Trimming removed 5 bases at V and 8 bases at J, with 15 bases between. As DNA, the CDR3 is TGTGCCAGCAGCCGCAACCAGGGCTGGGGCTACACCTTC. Amino acid sequence: CASSRNQGWGYTF.

V usage is TRBV5-1 and J usage is TRBJ2-7, with 13 nucleotides matching TRBD2. Unmatched junction bases numbered 5, after V lost 3 bases and J lost 5 bases. Germline CDR1 and CDR2: SGHRS and YFSETQ. This CDR3 spans 15 amino acids. This chain's CDR3 is CASSWFGLAGDEQYF. In DNA, the CDR3 is TGCGCCAGCAGCTGGTTCGGACTAGCGGGAGACGAGCAGTACTTC.

In this sample, this clone turned up once. This sequence joins TRBV7-9 and TRBJ2-7, with D possibly matching TRBD1 (5 bases). This CDR3 spans 13 amino acids. Per the germline V gene, CDR1 is SEHNR and CDR2 is FQNEAQ (reference sequence). V was cut by 2 bases and J by 1 base, with 6 bases left in between. The CDR3 DNA reads TGTGCCAGCAGCTTAAGGGGTTCCTACGAGCAGTACTTC. This sequence encodes CASSLRGSYEQYF.

As DNA, the CDR3 is TGTGCCAGCAGTAATCGGAGGCTCGGTGGCTACACCTTC. This gives the protein CASSNRRLGGYTF. This sequence joins TRBV27 and TRBJ1-2; D is unclear. The CDR3 sequence is 13 residues long. The V and J ends lost 5 bases and 7 bases respectively, with 14 bases between them. Germline V gives CDR1 MNHEY, CDR2 SMNVEV (reference sequence).

The CDR3 is CASSAAGYGEKLFF. The CDR3 DNA sequence: TGCGCCAGCAGTGCTGCGGGGTATGGTGAAAAACTGTTTTTT. V and J are TRBV10-2 and TRBJ1-4, with D hard to call. The CDR3 totals 14 residues. CDR1 and CDR2 from the germline V gene are WSHSY and SAAADI. V lost 4 bases and J lost 7, with 13 bases in between.

The rearrangement uses TRBV10-3 and TRBJ2-7; 10 nucleotides agree with TRBD2. The CDR3 sequence is 13 residues long. The J segment lost 5 bases and the V segment lost 6 bases, leaving 4 bases of the junction unmatched. Per germline, CDR1 ENHRY and CDR2 SYGVKD. The CDR3 coding sequence is TGTGCCATCAGCGCTACTAGCGGGGACGAGCAGTACTTC. It is translated as CAISATSGDEQYF.

CDR3 bases: TGTGCCACCAGCTCAGGAGGCGGGAGCCTCCAAGAGACCCAGTACTTC. Protein product: CATSSGGGSLQETQYF. The chain joins TRBV15 to TRBJ2-5, with 7 positions matching TRBD2. The V and J ends lost 5 bases and 1 base, in that order; junction bases with no gene match: 10. From germline, CDR1 is LNHNV and CDR2 YYDKDF (reference sequence). CDR3 length equals 16 residues.

The chain uses TRBV10-3 and TRBJ1-4; D remains unclear. The germline V gene has CDR1 ENHRY and CDR2 SYGVKD. The CDR3 consists of 13 residues. Here the CDR3 DNA reads TGTGCGATCCGGAGAGGGCTTTATGAAAAACTGTTTTTT. Protein: CAIRRGLYEKLFF.

The V gene is TRBV7-9, the J gene TRBJ2-7; D possibly corresponds to TRBD1 (6 bases). This CDR3 is built from 14 residues. Trimming left V 5 bases short and J 2 bases short, with 13 bases between. The V gene's germline CDR1 is SEHNR and CDR2 FQNEAQ (reference sequence). The CDR3: CASSTGNLAYEQYF. The CDR3 nucleotides read TGTGCCAGCAGCACAGGGAATTTGGCCTACGAGCAGTACTTC.

The V gene is TRBV5-5, the J gene TRBJ2-5, with 12 bases lining up with TRBD1. From germline, CDR1 is SGHKS and CDR2 YYEKEE (reference sequence). V shed 4 bases, J shed 5 bases, and the junction held 6 bases outside the gene matches. The CDR3 consists of 15 residues. In DNA, the CDR3 is TGTGCCAGCAGCCCGGGACAGGGGGCCTGGGAGACCCAGTACTTC. Residues: CASSPGQGAWETQYF.

This sequence joins TRBV15 and TRBJ1-3, with 9 nucleotides matching TRBD1. Germline V gives CDR1 LNHNV, CDR2 YYDKDF (reference sequence). The CDR3 is 14 amino acids. V was pared by 3 bases and J by 15 bases, with 12 bases of the junction left unmatched. The CDR3 spells CATSRPGQGRVSYF. The CDR3 DNA reads as TGTGCCACCAGCAGGCCGGGACAGGGTCGAGTTTCATATTTT.

The rearrangement links TRBV18 to TRBJ1-1; D unresolved. Trimming took off 3 bases at V and 1 base at J, with 6 bases between the two ends. The germline gives CDR1 KGHSH, CDR2 LQKENI. The CDR3 consists of 13 residues. The CDR3 sequence: CASSPTRNTEAFF. The CDR3 DNA sequence: TGTGCCAGCTCACCCACAAGGAACACTGAAGCTTTCTTT.

The rearrangement links TRBV7-9 to TRBJ1-3; the D is unclear. The CDR3 is made up of 15 amino acids. Between the trimmed V and J ends, which lost 0 bases and 4 bases, there was a span of 10 bases. Germline lookup yields CDR1 SEHNR and CDR2 FQNEAQ (reference sequence). The CDR3 sequence: CASSLAPAEGNTIYF. The CDR3 coding sequence is TGTGCCAGCAGCTTAGCCCCGGCGGAAGGAAACACCATATATTTT.

This chain connects TRBV5-1 to TRBJ2-2, with a weak D call TRBD2 (6 bases). This CDR3 is 17 amino acids long. Trimming took off 1 base at V and 0 bases at J, with 13 bases between the two ends. Germline V gene lookup returns CDR1 SGHRS and CDR2 YFSETQ. CDR3 DNA: TGCGCCAGCAGCTTGCGACCCTCGGGGGCGAACACCGGGGAGCTGTTTTTT. The encoded protein is CASSLRPSGANTGELFF.

V gene TRBV6-2 or TRBV6-3 combines with J gene TRBJ2-7; 8 bases agree with TRBD1. V shed 5 bases and J 9 bases; nucleotides not matched to a gene: 12. The CDR3 spans 14 residues. The germline CDR1 and CDR2 sequences are MNHEY and SVGEGT. CDR3 region: CASSPTGAYAGQYF. For the CDR3, the DNA is TGTGCCAGCAGTCCGACAGGGGCTTATGCGGGGCAGTACTTC.

The chain uses TRBV5-4 and TRBJ1-2; TRBD1 matches 8 bases. Germline CDR1 reads SGHNT; CDR2 reads YYREEE (reference sequence). The CDR3 is 15 amino acids. Trimming took 3 bases from V and 0 from J; bases not matched to a gene: 4. For the CDR3, the DNA is TGTGCCAGCAGCTCTACAGGGGGACCTAACTATGGCTACACCTTC. Encoded protein: CASSSTGGPNYGYTF.

This chain uses TRBV5-1 with TRBJ2-5, with TRBD1 identical over 9 bases. CDR3 size: 14 residues. The germline V gene encodes CDR1 SGHRS and CDR2 YFSETQ. The V gene end was trimmed by 4 bases and the J gene end by 5 bases; junction bases not matched to a gene: 6. In DNA, the CDR3 is TGCGCCAGCAGCAGGGGACAGGGATGGGAGACCCAGTACTTC. Encoded protein: CASSRGQGWETQYF.

V and J are TRBV5-1 and TRBJ2-2; D perhaps matches TRBD1 (5 bases). Trimming shortened V by 0 bases and J by 5 bases, and 8 bases separated the two germline ends. Looked up from germline, CDR1 is SGHRS and CDR2 is YFSETQ. This CDR3 region has 14 residues. This chain's CDR3 is CASSLDPGTGELFF. For the CDR3, the DNA is TGCGCCAGCAGCTTGGATCCAGGGACCGGGGAGCTGTTTTTT.

This clone was seen more than once but under ten times. The genes are TRBV5-1 and TRBJ2-4, with 8 bases that match TRBD1. Germline assignment: CDR1 SGHRS and CDR2 YFSETQ. This CDR3 region has 14 residues. After removal of 2 bases from V and 9 bases from J, the junction contained 7 bases not matched to a gene. The CDR3: CASSLGTGGGIQYF. The CDR3 region has the DNA TGCGCCAGCAGCTTAGGGACAGGCGGTGGCATTCAGTACTTC.

This sequence joins TRBV18 and TRBJ2-3; D possibly corresponds to TRBD1 (6 bases). The CDR3 loop spans 16 amino acids. Trimming cost V 2 bases and J 3 bases, with 15 bases left between them. Germline V CDR1 and CDR2: KGHSH, LQKENI. CDR3 amino acids: CASSPREGQPTDTQYF. CDR3 sequence (DNA): TGTGCCAGCTCACCAAGAGAGGGACAACCTACAGATACGCAGTATTTT.